This TCR beta chain was sequenced for a study of blood T cells in healthy people across ages. For the second PCR, which ran for roughly 7 to 11 cycles, a sample-barcoded 5' primer and a J-beta primer mix were used. One entry per CDR3 protein results from TCRdb running MiXCR on the 5' RACE reads. The table includes approximately 820,000 distinct CDR3 sequences, under 45% detected once. Overall study results and limits: The fall in TCR beta diversity per million T cells was roughly linear with age.

The CDR3 runs to 13 residues. Germline V gene lookup returns CDR1 LGHNA and CDR2 YSLEER. V was pared by 1 base and J by 15 bases, with 16 bases between. Concerning this clonotype itself: Its target is not known.

This TCR was sampled from a man in his sixties in good health. The rearrangement joins TRBV4-3 to TRBJ2-1; perhaps TRBD2 as D (6 bases). The sample comprised blood. The CDR3 loop is CASSQAIGSPAFF. CDR3 sequence (DNA): TGCGCCAGCAGCCAAGCGATCGGGAGCCCCGCGTTCTTC.